A single sample is the source of the 27 T cell receptor beta chains below, sequenced in a study of cytomegalovirus exposure and HLA in healthy donors. Researchers ran the PCR with 60 Vbeta and 13 Jbeta primers. Assay used: immunoSEQ multiplex PCR; TCRdb lists only in-frame clones, some missing. Here the sample spans 80,000 to 100,000 clones, around three quarters being singletons. The source material was PBMCs. These receptors originate from a male donor in good health and CMV-seropositive.

This chain links TRBV4-3 with TRBJ1-1; D might be TRBD1 (5 bases). V gave up 1 base and J gave up 5 bases, with 5 bases separating them. The CDR3 spans 12 residues. Germline lookup yields CDR1 LGHNA and CDR2 YSLEER. The CDR3 DNA reads as TGCGCCAGCAGCCAAGCAGGGACTGAAGCTTTCTTT. This translates into CASSQAGTEAFF.

This sequence joins TRBV30 and TRBJ2-3; D perhaps matches TRBD1 (6 bases). This CDR3 spans 15 amino acids. Trimming took off 4 bases at V and 0 bases at J, with 14 bases between the two ends. The germline CDR1 and CDR2 sequences are GTSNPN and SVGIG (reference sequence). The CDR3 loop is CAWMVGDTSTDTQYF. CDR3 in DNA: TGTGCCTGGATGGTCGGGGACACTAGCACAGATACGCAGTATTTT. The full variable domain, in which reference TRBV30 and TRBJ2-3 provide the parts outside the CDR3, is SQTIHQWPATLVQPVGSPLSLECTVEGTSNPNLYWYRQAAGRGLQLLFYSVGIGQISSEVPQNLSASRPQDRQFILSSKKLLLSDSGFYLCAWMVGDTSTDTQYFGPGTRLTVL.

With regard to this clone: The same CDR3 can be traced to other DNA sequences in this sample. The chain employs TRBV27 and TRBJ1-6; possibly TRBD1 for D (6 bases). The V end lost 3 bases, the J end lost 10 bases, and 13 bases lay between the germline ends. Germline CDR1 and CDR2: MNHEY and SMNVEV (reference sequence). The CDR3 is 14 residues long. DNA of the CDR3: TGTGCCAGCAGTTTGGGGGCTGTGGGGTCACCCCTCCACTTT. It is translated as CASSLGAVGSPLHF.

J is TRBJ1-5 and V is TRBV7-9; possible D gene TRBD1, 6 bases. This CDR3 comprises 14 residues. Germline assignment: CDR1 SEHNR and CDR2 FQNEAQ (reference sequence). Trimming stripped 4 bases from V and 5 bases from J, with 12 bases between. The CDR3 is CASSYGGRDQPQHF. The DNA of the CDR3 is TGTGCCAGCAGCTACGGGGGGCGCGATCAGCCCCAGCATTTT.

J is TRBJ2-7 and V is TRBV7-9; D is unresolved. Germline V lookup: CDR1 SEHNR, CDR2 FQNEAQ (reference sequence). Trimming cost V 2 bases and J 4 bases, with 3 bases left between them. The CDR3 spans 11 residues. The CDR3 reads CASSLSYEQYF. CDR3 coding DNA: TGTGCCAGCAGCTTATCTTACGAGCAGTACTTC.

This CDR3 is CASSLEGYEQYF. In nucleotides, the CDR3 is TGTGCCAGCAGCCTGGAGGGCTACGAGCAGTACTTC. This chain connects TRBV14 to TRBJ2-7, with D maybe TRBD2 (6 bases). CDR3 size: 12 residues. CDR1 is SGHDN and CDR2 is FVKESK in the germline V gene. V lost 4 bases and J 3 bases, leaving 7 bases between the germline ends. The variable domain in full, completed from reference TRBV14 and TRBJ2-7, reads EAGVTQFPSHSVIEKGQTVTLRCDPISGHDNLYWYRRVMGKEIKFLLHFVKESKQDESGMPNNRFLAERTGGTYSTLKVQPAELEDSGVYFCASSLEGYEQYFGPGTRLTVT.

CDR3 residues: CASSESPTGMSYTF. DNA for the CDR3: TGTGCCAGCAGCGAGAGCCCTACAGGGATGAGCTACACCTTC. The chain recombines TRBV7-9 with TRBJ1-2, with D maybe TRBD1 (6 bases). V was cut by 5 bases and J by 9 bases, with 19 bases left in between. Germline CDR1 SEHNR, CDR2 FQNEAQ (reference sequence). The CDR3 is 14 residues long.

This clone appeared many times. V is TRBV4-2 and J is TRBJ2-7; possible D gene TRBD2, 5 bases. Germline-derived CDR1 and CDR2 are LGHNA and YNFKEQ. Between the trimmed V and J ends, which lost 1 base and 3 bases, there was a span of 10 bases. This CDR3 contains 14 residues. CDR3 coding DNA: TGTGCCAGCAGCCAAGGGACTGGGGACTACGAGCAGTACTTC. The encoded protein is CASSQGTGDYEQYF.

This chain connects TRBV5-4 to TRBJ1-6; 7 nucleotides agree with TRBD1. This CDR3 is 14 amino acids long. Trimming cost V 4 bases and J 7 bases; bases outside gene matches: 5. Per the germline V gene, CDR1 is SGHNT and CDR2 is YYREEE (reference sequence). As DNA, the CDR3 is TGTGCCAGCAGCCGTGACAGGGTAAATTCACCCCTCCACTTT. Encoded protein: CASSRDRVNSPLHF.

This chain connects TRBV2 to TRBJ1-2, with a weak D call TRBD1 (6 bases). V lost 4 bases and J lost 7, with 16 bases in between. This CDR3 spans 14 amino acids. In germline, CDR1 is SNHLY, CDR2 FYNNEI. The CDR3 here is CASSVGQGLSGYTF. The CDR3 nucleotides are TGTGCCAGCAGTGTGGGGCAGGGGCTGAGTGGCTACACCTTC.

The V and J genes are TRBV25-1 and TRBJ1-2; 9 nucleotides agree with TRBD1. V shed 3 bases and J 8 bases; nucleotides not matched to a gene: 7. Germline V gene lookup returns CDR1 MGHDK and CDR2 SYGVNS. The CDR3 has 14 residues. The CDR3 nucleotides read TGTGCCAGCAGTGAGACAGGGGGGTTCTACGGCTACACCTTC. Encoded protein: CASSETGGFYGYTF.

The chain uses TRBV6-6 and TRBJ2-2; D gene ambiguous. V was clipped by 5 bases and J by 2 bases, with 15 bases between them. CDR1 MNHNY and CDR2 SVGAGI come from the germline V gene (reference sequence). The CDR3 consists of 16 residues. The CDR3 protein is CASSPLHLTNTGELFF. The CDR3 coding sequence is TGTGCCAGCAGTCCGTTACACCTTACCAACACCGGGGAGCTGTTTTTT.

With respect to this clone: The same CDR3 also results from other DNA sequences found in this sample. This chain uses TRBV6-5 with TRBJ2-3; D might be TRBD1 (5 bases). CDR1 is MNHEY, CDR2 SVGAGI, per germline. CDR3 length: 15 residues. Between the trimmed V and J ends, which lost 0 bases and 0 bases, there was a span of 7 bases. The CDR3 region is CASSYSGLSTDTQYF. CDR3 in DNA: TGTGCCAGCAGTTACTCGGGGCTGAGCACAGATACGCAGTATTTT.

The J gene is TRBJ2-1, the V gene TRBV7-6, with 10 bases identical to TRBD1. Losses at the gene ends were 5 bases for V and 7 bases for J; bases not matched to a gene: 8. CDR1 and CDR2 from the germline V gene are SGHVS and FNYEAQ. The CDR3 spans 15 residues. CDR3 in amino acids: CASSGGQGTENEQFF. CDR3 nucleotide sequence: TGTGCCAGCAGCGGGGGACAGGGGACTGAAAATGAGCAGTTCTTC.

The chain links TRBV4-1 to TRBJ2-1; 7 bases are a match to TRBD1. CDR3 length equals 16 residues. Germline CDR1 and CDR2: MGHRA and YSYEKL. The trim removed 2 bases at V and 6 bases at J, leaving 10 bases unmatched. CDR3 DNA sequence: TGCGCCAGCAGCCAAAGCCCCGCTAGGGGGCCCAATGAGCAGTTCTTC. Encoded protein: CASSQSPARGPNEQFF.

The chain joins TRBV6-5 to TRBJ1-2; possibly TRBD1 for D (6 bases). The germline V and J ends were trimmed by 2 bases and 6 bases, with 10 bases remaining between them. Germline CDR1 reads MNHEY; CDR2 reads SVGAGI. The CDR3 covers 13 residues. CDR3 in DNA: TGTGCCAGCAGTTACCCAGGGGCCCATGGCTACACCTTC. Protein sequence: CASSYPGAHGYTF.

The J gene is TRBJ2-7, the V gene TRBV5-1, with 7 bases fitting TRBD1. Losses at the gene ends were 0 bases for V and 5 bases for J; bases not matched to a gene: 5. This CDR3 comprises 14 residues. Germline lookup yields CDR1 SGHRS and CDR2 YFSETQ. CDR3 sequence: CASSLGQGIDEQYF. CDR3 nucleotides: TGCGCCAGCAGCTTGGGACAGGGAATAGACGAGCAGTACTTC.

This rearrangement joins TRBV6-1 to TRBJ1-4, with 11 bases lining up with TRBD1. This CDR3 spans 14 amino acids. Germline V gene sequence: CDR1 MNHNS, CDR2 SASEGT. V lost 6 bases, J lost 5 bases, and 2 bases stayed unmatched. The CDR3 DNA is TGTGCCAGCAGCCGGGACAGGGGGAATGAAAAACTGTTTTTT. Translating gives CASSRDRGNEKLFF.

The chain is built from TRBV6-5 and TRBJ1-2; possible D gene TRBD1, 5 bases. This CDR3 has 13 amino acids. Per germline, CDR1 MNHEY and CDR2 SVGAGI. The V and J ends lost 2 bases and 2 bases respectively, with 6 bases between them. The CDR3 DNA reads TGTGCCAGCAGTTACAAGGGGAACTATGGCTACACCTTC. Translated, it gives CASSYKGNYGYTF.

The V gene is TRBV30, the J gene TRBJ1-2; D is unclear. Trimming took 2 bases from V and 4 from J, leaving 23 bases between them. CDR3 size: 17 residues. In germline, CDR1 is GTSNPN, CDR2 SVGIG (reference sequence). CDR3 in amino acids: CAWSTARRRSEPYGYTF. CDR3 bases: TGTGCCTGGAGTACGGCGAGAAGGAGGTCTGAGCCCTATGGCTACACCTTC.

This clone occurred a few times. This chain joins TRBV19 and TRBJ2-6; TRBD1 might be the D (5 bases). The CDR3 is 15 amino acids. The V end lost 6 bases, the J end lost 0 bases, and 9 bases lay between the germline ends. The germline CDR1 and CDR2 sequences are LNHDA and SQIVND (reference sequence). CDR3 sequence: CASRGVSSGANVLTF. The CDR3 DNA is TGTGCCAGTAGAGGGGTCAGCTCTGGGGCCAACGTCCTGACTTTC. Complete variable domain (other parts from reference TRBV19 and TRBJ2-6): DGGITQSPKYLFRKEGQNVTLSCEQNLNHDAMYWYRQDPGQGLRLIYYSQIVNDFQKGDIAEGYSVSREKKESFPLTVTSAQKNPTAFYLCASRGVSSGANVLTFGAGSRLTVL.

The chain employs TRBV25-1 and TRBJ1-2; D uncertain. The CDR3 has 12 residues. The V end was cut by 1 base, the J end by 8 bases, with 8 bases between. In germline, CDR1 is MGHDK, CDR2 SYGVNS. The chain's CDR3 is CASSEFLRGYTF. In DNA form, the CDR3 reads TGTGCCAGCAGTGAATTTCTGAGGGGCTACACCTTC.

This chain uses TRBV13 with TRBJ1-2; 7 bases align to TRBD1. CDR1 is PRHDT, CDR2 FYEKMQ, per germline (reference sequence). V shed 7 bases, J shed 4 bases, and the junction held 15 bases outside the gene matches. CDR3 size: 16 residues. The CDR3: CASTSLPQGVGYGYTF. CDR3 sequence (DNA): TGTGCCAGCACTTCCCTCCCGCAGGGGGTAGGCTATGGCTACACCTTC.

This clone turned up a few times. V is TRBV5-1 and J is TRBJ1-1; 7 positions agree with TRBD1. V lost 7 bases, J lost 6 bases, and 12 bases stayed unmatched. The CDR3 spans 14 residues. Germline CDR1 SGHRS, CDR2 YFSETQ. The DNA of the CDR3 is TGCGCCAGCTTTGAGACAGGGACTAGGGCTGAAGCTTTCTTT. This sequence encodes CASFETGTRAEAFF.

This clone appeared once. This sequence joins TRBV25-1 and TRBJ2-6; 8 bases agree with TRBD1. J was trimmed by 0 bases and V by 4 bases; bases with no gene match: 8. CDR1 and CDR2 (germline): MGHDK, SYGVNS. This CDR3 is 18 amino acids long. The CDR3 region is CASSGSQGASSGANVLTF. Here the CDR3 DNA reads TGTGCCAGCAGTGGCTCGCAGGGGGCCTCCTCTGGGGCCAACGTCCTGACTTTC. Filled out from reference TRBV25-1 and TRBJ2-6, the complete variable domain reads EADIYQTPRYLVIGTGKKITLECSQTMGHDKMYWYQQDPGMELHLIHYSYGVNSTEKGDLSSESTVSRIRTEHFPLTLESARPSHTSQYLCASSGSQGASSGANVLTFGAGSRLTVL.

The CDR3 region is CASSVSLGSSYNEQFF. Here the CDR3 DNA reads TGTGCCAGCAGCGTAAGTCTGGGGAGCTCCTACAATGAGCAGTTCTTC. This sequence joins TRBV7-6 and TRBJ2-1; D may be TRBD2 (5 bases). Per the germline V gene, CDR1 is SGHVS and CDR2 is FNYEAQ. The CDR3 spans 16 residues. V was clipped by 5 bases and J by 0 bases, with 14 bases between them.

The chain uses TRBV18 and TRBJ1-1, with TRBD1 matching over 10 bases. CDR3 size: 15 residues. From germline, CDR1 is KGHSH and CDR2 LQKENI. The J segment lost 4 bases and the V segment lost 5 bases, leaving 7 bases of the junction unmatched. The CDR3 DNA reads TGTGCCAGCTCAGAGGGGACAGGGGCGCCCACTGAAGCTTTCTTT. Encoded protein: CASSEGTGAPTEAFF.